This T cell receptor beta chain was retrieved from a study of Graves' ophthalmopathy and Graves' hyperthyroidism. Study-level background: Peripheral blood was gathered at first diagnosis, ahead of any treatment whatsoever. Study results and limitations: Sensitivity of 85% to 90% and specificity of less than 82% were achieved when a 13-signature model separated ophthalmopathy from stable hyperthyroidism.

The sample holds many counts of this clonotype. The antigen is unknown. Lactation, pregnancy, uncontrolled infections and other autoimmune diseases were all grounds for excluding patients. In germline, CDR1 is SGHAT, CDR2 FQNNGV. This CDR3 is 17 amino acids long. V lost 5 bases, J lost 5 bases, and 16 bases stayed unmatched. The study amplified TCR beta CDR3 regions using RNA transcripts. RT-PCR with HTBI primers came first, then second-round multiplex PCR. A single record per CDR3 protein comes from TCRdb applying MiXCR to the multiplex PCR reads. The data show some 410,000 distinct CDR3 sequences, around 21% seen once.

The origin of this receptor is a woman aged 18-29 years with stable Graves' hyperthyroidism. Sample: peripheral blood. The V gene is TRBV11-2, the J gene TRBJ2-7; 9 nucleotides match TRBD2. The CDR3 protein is CASSPRTSASLGHEQYF. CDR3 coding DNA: TGTGCCAGCAGCCCGCGGACTAGCGCTTCCCTTGGGCACGAGCAGTACTTC. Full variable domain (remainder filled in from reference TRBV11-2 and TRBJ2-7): EAGVAQSPRYKIIEKRQSVAFWCNPISGHATLYWYQQILGQGPKLLIQFQNNGVVDDSQLPKDRFSAERLKGVDSTLKIQPAKLEDSAVYLCASSPRTSASLGHEQYFGPGTRLTVT.